This T cell receptor beta chain is drawn from a study of PD-1 blockade in classical Hodgkin lymphoma. No patient escaped relapse after autologous stem cell transplantation, and brentuximab vedotin exposure varied. The protocol was immunoSEQ multiplex PCR, while the TCRdb copy is restricted to in-frame clones and leaves out a portion. This repertoire shows 39,000 or so clones, about 88% found once; its top ten account for 5.5%. This CDR3 has 15 residues. V lost 3 bases, J lost 1 base, and 12 bases lay in between. The germline gives CDR1 MDHEN, CDR2 SYDVKM. This chain joins TRBV28 and TRBJ2-5; D is perhaps TRBD1 (6 bases). This TCR was recovered from a human donor with classical Hodgkin lymphoma. The sequencing here drew on peripheral blood mononuclear cells (PBMCs), taken before the second cycle of nivolumab. CDR3 region: CASSFALGGQETQYF. The CDR3 DNA reads as TGTGCCAGCAGTTTTGCCTTAGGGGGCCAAGAGACCCAGTACTTC.